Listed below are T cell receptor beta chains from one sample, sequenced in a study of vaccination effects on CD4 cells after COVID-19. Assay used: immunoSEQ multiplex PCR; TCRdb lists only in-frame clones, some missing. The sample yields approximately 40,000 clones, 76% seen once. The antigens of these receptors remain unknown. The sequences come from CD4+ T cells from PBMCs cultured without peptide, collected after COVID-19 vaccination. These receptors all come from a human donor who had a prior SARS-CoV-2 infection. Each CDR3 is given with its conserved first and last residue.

CDR3: CASSDSGVGQPQHF
V: TRBV10-2

CDR3: CAWSPTGLNSNQPQHF
V: TRBV30

CDR3: CASSLGQGSSLQETQYF
V: TRBV7-2

CDR3: CASSHSGSSDTQYF
V: TRBV18

CDR3: CASSLQLGQGYEQYF
V: TRBV5-5

CDR3: CASSFTLRFGTEDNSPLHF
V: TRBV27

CDR3: CASSFVIPRTGDSYEQYF
V: TRBV5-1

CDR3: CASSLHRGGTEAFF
V: TRBV27

CDR3: CASRYRTSGGANEQFF
V: TRBV7-9

CDR3: CASSEQEQGGETQYF
V: TRBV2

CDR3: CASTGTATNYGYTF
V: TRBV19

CDR3: CAWSPAGVVYGYTF
V: TRBV30

CDR3: CAISVDIRYGYTF
V: TRBV10-3

CDR3: CAWSSKGVPNYGYTF
V: TRBV30

CDR3: CASSRLADNEQFF
V: TRBV12-3/TRBV12-4

CDR3: CASSYSGTSGDYEQYF
V: TRBV6-5

CDR3: CASSPKQWYEQYF
V: TRBV7-8

CDR3: CASSFRAGVNYGYTF
V: TRBV5-5

CDR3: CASRPTSGGGNTIYF
V: TRBV28

CDR3: CASSELGTVGNQPQHF
V: TRBV2

CDR3: CASSPTGQVSPLHF
V: TRBV3-1/TRBV3-2

CDR3: CASRLGTGYGYTF
V: TRBV7-9

CDR3: CASSWGVLGRELFF
V: TRBV2

CDR3: CASSQVGGIDEQYF
V: TRBV3-1/TRBV3-2

CDR3: CASSFLAGIADTQYF
V: TRBV11-2

CDR3: CAISEEVSGSNYGYTF
V: TRBV10-3

CDR3: CASSIPGGPRNEQFF
V: TRBV19

CDR3: CASSPTGIQNEKLFF
V: TRBV7-9

CDR3: CASSTDLKRRSSYNEQFF
V: TRBV7-6

CDR3: CASSEAGTDLNEQFF
V: TRBV25-1

CDR3: CASSLYRDTEAFF
V: TRBV7-2

CDR3: CASSLPIGGAYNEQFF
V: TRBV3-1/TRBV3-2

CDR3: CASSAWGVGETQYF
V: TRBV2

CDR3: CASSDTYGYTF
V: TRBV2

CDR3: CASSPFTGELFF
V: TRBV14

CDR3: CASSMRPQEKLFF
V: TRBV27

CDR3: CASSYGGGSYNEQFF
V: TRBV6-6

CDR3: CASSLEGQSNQPQHF
V: TRBV5-1

CDR3: CASRHPTGRTGELFF
V: TRBV6-5

CDR3: CASSLGSFGTGANVLTF
V: TRBV7-3

CDR3: CASSPRTGRAAGELFF
V: TRBV5-1

CDR3: CASSLSQASGNEQFF
V: TRBV7-9

CDR3: CASSLQGTKNIQYF
V: TRBV5-1

CDR3: CASSLTGADTEAFF
V: TRBV7-3

CDR3: CAILSGNTIYF
V: TRBV2